This T cell receptor (beta chain) was sequenced for a study of cytomegalovirus exposure and HLA in healthy donors. Measured with immunoSEQ multiplex PCR; TCRdb has only the in-frame clones, and not every one. Counted here are over 250,000 clones, 80% to 90% occurring once; the ten biggest clones make up approximately 1%. Trimming cost V 6 bases and J 3 bases, with 14 bases left between them. The germline CDR1 and CDR2 sequences are SGHVS and FQNEAQ. The length of the CDR3 is 14 residues. Notes on this clone: Its antigen is undetermined.

Findings and caveats of the study: Cytomegalovirus-associated TCR beta chains were listed, numbering around 150. Most TCR sequences were uncommon, yet certain public TCRs appeared in many donors. Under in vitro conditions, three CMV-associated chains were confirmed as specific for CMV antigens.

This chain joins TRBV7-8 and TRBJ2-5; D might be TRBD2 (6 bases). The material sequenced was PBMCs. This receptor was taken from a woman younger than 30 in good health and CMV-seronegative. The CDR3 spells CASRAGVGEETQYF. CDR3 DNA: TGTGCCAGCAGAGCGGGCGTGGGAGAAGAGACCCAGTACTTC.